This T cell receptor beta chain comes out of a study of beta chain features in type 1 diabetes. Study results and caveats: TCRB CDR3s from Type 1 diabetes patients were moderately but significantly shorter in all four CD4+ subsets. Compared to healthy donors, patients appeared to have naive, central memory and Treg TCRB repertoires that were more alike.

The CDR3 totals 12 residues. V shed 6 bases and J shed 5 bases, with 11 bases lying between them. Germline V gene lookup returns CDR1 SQVTM and CDR2 ANQGSEA. Expressed TCRB transcripts were sequenced because the entire RNA isolate underwent reverse transcription. Assay: immunoSEQ multiplex PCR; the TCRdb copy retains only in-frame clones and omits some. Of hundreds of thousands of clones listed, around an eighth are singletons. As for this clone: Its antigen is as yet unknown. Other DNA sequences in this sample translate to the same CDR3.

The origin of this receptor is a man between 18 and 35 years old with type 1 diabetes. V is TRBV29-1 and J is TRBJ1-5, with D possibly matching TRBD1 (5 bases). Source material: naive CD4+ T cells from blood. The DNA of the CDR3 is TGCAGCGTGGGGGGGAGAGATCAGCCCCAGCATTTT. This gives the protein CSVGGRDQPQHF.